These T cell receptor beta chains were read from a single sample in a study of radiation and T cells in renal cell carcinoma. The method was immunoSEQ multiplex PCR; TCRdb's version includes in-frame clones alone and lacks a portion of them. The table has 97,000 or so clones, roughly 84% seen once. Sequenced material: blood, taken from a patient whose treatment included radiotherapy and nephrectomy. The receptors were sampled from a man aged 60 to 69 with renal cell carcinoma. The CDR3 runs from the conserved cysteine through the conserved F or W. D genes are given only for firm matches. Rows may omit the clone size; those that give it use once, few, many or a size class.

>NA|TRBJ2-7|NA|TRBV27
TGTGCCAGCAGTTTGAGTAGGGGCTACGAGCAGTACTTC
CASSLSRGYEQYF
>NA|TRBJ2-7|NA|TRBV28
TGTGCCAGCAGAGTAGCGGCCTCCTACGAGCAGTACTTC
CASRVAASYEQYF
>NA|TRBJ2-1|NA|TRBV5-6
TGTGCCAGCAGCTCCGACTACTACAATGAGCAGTTCTTC
CASSSDYYNEQFF
>NA|TRBJ2-1|NA|TRBV5-1
TGCGCCAGCAGCTTGAACGGGGGTTCCTACAATGAGCAGTTCTTC
CASSLNGGSYNEQFF
>NA|TRBJ1-1|NA|TRBV7-2
TGTGCCAGCAGCTTAGTATCAGGGGTGAGCACTGAAGCTTTCTTT
CASSLVSGVSTEAFF
>once|TRBJ1-5|NA|TRBV28
TGTGCCAGCAGATTCGACAGCAATCAGCCCCAGCATTTT
CASRFDSNQPQHF
>NA|TRBJ2-3|NA|TRBV6-5
TGTGCCAGCAGTTACCGGGGAGATACGCAGTATTTT
CASSYRGDTQYF
>few|TRBJ1-1|NA|TRBV19
TGTGCCAGTAGTTTCCCGGGGCCTCGGAACACTGAAGCTTTCTTT
CASSFPGPRNTEAFF
>NA|TRBJ2-2|TRBD1|TRBV7-7
TGTGCCAGCAGCCGGACAGGGGGGGACACCGGGGAGCTGTTTTTT
CASSRTGGDTGELFF
>NA|TRBJ2-7|TRBD2|TRBV4-2
TGTGCCAGCAGCCAAGACCCTAGCGGGGTCACAAGCTCCTACGAGCAGTACTTC
CASSQDPSGVTSSYEQYF
>NA|TRBJ1-2|TRBD1|TRBV28
TGTGCCAGCAGTCCATCGACAGGGAGTGGCTACACCTTC
CASSPSTGSGYTF
>NA|TRBJ2-7|NA|TRBV5-6
TGTGCCAGCAGCTTGGATGGGCGATCGGAATACGAGCAGTACTTC
CASSLDGRSEYEQYF
>NA|TRBJ2-2|NA|TRBV11-3
TGTGCCAGCAGCCGGGTGAACACCGGGGAGCTGTTTTTT
CASSRVNTGELFF
>NA|TRBJ2-3|NA|TRBV27
TGTGCCAGCAGTCCCTGGGGTGGGACCCATAGCACAGATACGCAGTATTTT
CASSPWGGTHSTDTQYF
>NA|TRBJ1-1|NA|TRBV4-2
TGTGCCAGCAGCCAACCCCCGGTGAACACTGAAGCTTTCTTT
CASSQPPVNTEAFF
>NA|TRBJ1-3|TRBD1|TRBV6-8
TGTGCCAGCAGGGGGGGCAGGGGGGACAGTGGAAACACCATATATTTT
CASRGGRGDSGNTIYF
>NA|TRBJ1-3|NA|TRBV2
TGTGCCAGCAGTGAAGCGCTTCAGGGAGATCTTAGGTTTTCTGGAAACACCATATATTTT
CASSEALQGDLRFSGNTIYF
>NA|TRBJ2-1|NA|TRBV11-2
TGTGCCAGCAGCCAAGTAAATTCAGCCTACAATGAGCAGTTCTTC
CASSQVNSAYNEQFF
>NA|TRBJ1-5|NA|TRBV23-1
TGCGCCAGCCACGCCCTCAGGGAGGGGAATCAGCCCCAGCATTTT
CASHALREGNQPQHF
>NA|TRBJ2-1|NA|TRBV20-1
TGCAGTGCTAGATGGGGGGATGAGCAGTTCTTC
CSARWGDEQFF
>NA|TRBJ2-3|NA|TRBV7-9
TGTGCCAGCAGACTGCTAGGTTGGGGGCCCGACACAGATACGCAGTATTTT
CASRLLGWGPDTDTQYF
>NA|TRBJ2-5|NA|TRBV7-3
TGTGCCAGCAGCGAAGAAGGGGCGCAAGAGACCCAGTACTTC
CASSEEGAQETQYF
>NA|TRBJ2-7|TRBD2|TRBV16
TGTGCCAGCAGCCAATCTGGAACTAGCGGGAGTCTTTACGAGCAGTACTTC
CASSQSGTSGSLYEQYF
>few|TRBJ1-4|NA|TRBV7-2
TGTGCCAGCAGCTTTGGAACCAGGGGAGTAGAAAAACTGTTTTTT
CASSFGTRGVEKLFF
>NA|TRBJ1-5|NA|TRBV6-1
TGTGCCAGCAGTGATGTAGGGGCAGGTCAGCCCCAGCATTTT
CASSDVGAGQPQHF
>NA|TRBJ2-7|NA|TRBV9
TGTGCCAGCAGCGTAGAGGGTGACACCCCCTACGAGCAGTACTTC
CASSVEGDTPYEQYF
>NA|TRBJ2-3|TRBD2|TRBV29-1
TGCAGCGGGAAATCGGGACTAGCGGGAGTTGGAGATACGCAGTATTTT
CSGKSGLAGVGDTQYF
>NA|TRBJ1-5|TRBD1|TRBV18
TGTGCCAGCTCACCGTCGGACAGGGATAGCAATCAGCCCCAGCATTTT
CASSPSDRDSNQPQHF
>NA|TRBJ1-2|TRBD1|TRBV27
TGTGCCAGCAGTAGGGACAGGGCGCATGGCTACACCTTC
CASSRDRAHGYTF
>NA|TRBJ1-2|NA|TRBV21-1
TGTGCCAGCAGCTTACAAGGGAGATACTATGGCTACACCTTC
CASSLQGRYYGYTF
>few|TRBJ1-4|NA|TRBV5-1
TGCGCCAGCAGCTTGGCCCGGGACCCCTCTACAGGAAAACTGTTTTTT
CASSLARDPSTGKLFF
>NA|TRBJ1-2|NA|TRBV27
TGTGCCAGCAGTTTTGGGGAAAGCTATGGCTACACCTTC
CASSFGESYGYTF
>NA|TRBJ2-2|TRBD1|TRBV13
TGTGCCAGCAGCGAGGGACAGGGAGGGACCGGGGAGCTGTTTTTT
CASSEGQGGTGELFF